This T cell receptor beta chain was sequenced for a study of spatial heterogeneity in lung cancer. At the level of the study: Median follow-up for sequenced PBMC samples was around two years after resection, when such samples existed.

Every TCR cDNA molecule bore a unique molecular identifier. Each CDR3 protein is one row after TCRdb ran MiXCR on the 5' RACE reads. The table lists fewer than 150,000 distinct CDR3 sequences, approximately 10% of them singletons. With 5 bases clipped from V and 0 bases from J, the junction kept 13 bases outside the gene matches. CDR3 length: 21 amino acids. Time point denoted: blood at routine non-recurrence follow-up after resection. Tumor, nontumor lung or frozen PBMC supplied whole RNA, sequenced without sorting. This clonotype was counted between two and nine times. The rearrangement uses TRBV12-3 or TRBV12-4 and TRBJ2-2, with 15 bases identical to TRBD2. This clonotype was obtained from a female donor with early-stage non-small cell lung cancer. The sample consisted of PBMCs, taken at follow-up. The CDR3 nucleotides are TGTGCCAGCAGTCCCTCCCTGGGACTAGCGGGAGGAAGGGCGAACACCGGGGAGCTGTTTTTT. Its protein is CASSPSLGLAGGRANTGELFF.